This T cell receptor (beta chain) was obtained from a study of T cell changes during pregnancy in multiple sclerosis. Germline CDR1 SEHNR, CDR2 FQNEAQ (reference sequence). This CDR3 is 16 amino acids long. V shed 6 bases and J 4 bases; nucleotides not matched to a gene: 12. TCRdb's table, derived via immunoSEQ multiplex PCR, lists solely in-frame clones and lacks some. This table has about 34,000 clones, around nine tenths appearing once. Sequenced here: CD8+ T cells from peripheral blood mononuclear cells, sampled before pregnancy. The TCR originated in a female donor with multiple sclerosis, enrolled in a pregnancy study. The rearrangement links TRBV7-9 to TRBJ2-7; 10 bases are a match to TRBD1. The CDR3 DNA reads TGTGCCAGCAGTCCACCTCCCGGGACAGGGGATTACGAGCAGTACTTC. Its translation is CASSPPPGTGDYEQYF.